This TCR beta chain was captured by sequencing in a study of cytomegalovirus exposure and HLA in healthy donors. General study findings and limits: A reported reduction in N-insertions relative to the 666-donor mean was seen in an Asian-associated ancestry cluster in a later analysis. Several of the most significant clusters were apparently associated with common viral pathogens in a later analysis. Later analysis found that TCR beta chains associated with HLA were more clonally expanded than other, equally common chains.

Turning to this clone: As yet, its antigen is unknown.

The study ran its PCR with 60 Vbeta and 13 Jbeta primers. Here immunoSEQ multiplex PCR was the method, and the copy in TCRdb shows in-frame clones only, minus some. Of about 200,000 clones detected, approximately 11% appear once; the ten largest clones hold less than 8.5%. The CDR3 loop spans 13 amino acids. V gave up 2 bases and J gave up 11 bases; unmatched junction bases: 9. Germline V gene lookup returns CDR1 SGDLS and CDR2 YYNGEE. The chain employs TRBV9 and TRBJ1-1; TRBD1 matches 7 bases. The receptor was derived from a man aged 50 to 60 in good health and CMV-seropositive. The sequenced material came from PBMCs. The CDR3: CASSVGRGGAAFF. CDR3 DNA sequence: TGTGCCAGCAGCGTTGGGAGAGGGGGCGCCGCTTTCTTT.